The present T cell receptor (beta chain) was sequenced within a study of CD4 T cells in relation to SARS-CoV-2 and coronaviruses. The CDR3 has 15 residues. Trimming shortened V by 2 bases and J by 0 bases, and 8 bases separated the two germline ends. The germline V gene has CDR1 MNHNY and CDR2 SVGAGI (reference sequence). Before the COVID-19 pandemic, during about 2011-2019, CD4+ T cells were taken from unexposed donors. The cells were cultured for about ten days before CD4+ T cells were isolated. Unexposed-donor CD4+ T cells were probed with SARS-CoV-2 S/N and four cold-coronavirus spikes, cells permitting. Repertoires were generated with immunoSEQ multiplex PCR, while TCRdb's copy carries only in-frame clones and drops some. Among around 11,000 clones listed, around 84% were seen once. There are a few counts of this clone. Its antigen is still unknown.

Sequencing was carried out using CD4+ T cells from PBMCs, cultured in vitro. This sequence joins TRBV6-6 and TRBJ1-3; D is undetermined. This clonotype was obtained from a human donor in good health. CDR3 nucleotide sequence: TGTGCCAGCAGTTACGACACCCGCTCTGGAAACACCATATATTTT. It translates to CASSYDTRSGNTIYF.